The subject of this entry is one TCR beta chain. The unsorted PBMC sample used ten immunoSEQ deep assay plates. The assay was immunoSEQ multiplex PCR, and TCRdb's table has in-frame clones only and misses some. The data contain about 490,000 clones, roughly 85% of them singletons. The data stem from a study of shared clonotypes between healthy human individuals. Overall study: The donor group consisted of a couple of women and a few men, aged 18 to 49.

This CDR3 has 13 amino acids. V was cut by 3 bases and J by 7 bases, with 9 bases left in between. Germline-derived CDR1 and CDR2 are ENHRY and SYGVKD. Sequencing was done on a sample of PBMCs. This receptor was obtained from a woman in her thirties or forties in good health. Some clones in this sample may be carry-over from other donors' samples. V and J are TRBV10-3 and TRBJ1-4; D ambiguous. The CDR3 nucleotides are TGTGCCATCAGTGAACGGGTTGGTGAAAAACTGTTTTTT. It codes for CAISERVGEKLFF.